The sample holds a few counts of the clone carrying this TCR beta chain. Its antigen remains unknown. The sample originates from a study of T cells after yellow fever vaccination. Broader study findings: Most clones from primary vaccination resurfaced after the booster (about 95% CD4, 88% CD8). Though it reached lower strength, the secondary response hit its peak faster, day 5 versus 15.

5'RACE template switching added a universal primer site and UMIs to TCR cDNA. TCRdb used MiXCR to reprocess the 5' RACE reads, holding one entry per CDR3 protein. Counted here are about 330,000 distinct CDR3 sequences, around 6.8% occurring once; the ten biggest clones make up roughly a sixth. The clonotype was recovered from a man aged 18 to 30 who received the YFV17D yellow fever vaccine. Here the sequenced sample was PBMCs, taken about 49 days after the first yellow fever vaccination.

The CDR3 protein is CASSEDRVETQYF. In nucleotides, the CDR3 is TGCGCCAGCAGCGAGGACAGGGTTGAGACCCAGTACTTC. V and J are TRBV5-1 and TRBJ2-5; 8 bases are shared with TRBD1. The CDR3 totals 13 residues. Trimming took 4 bases from V and 5 from J; bases not matched to a gene: 4. CDR1 SGHRS and CDR2 YFSETQ come from the germline V gene.